The 21 T cell receptor beta chains presented below share a single source sample, sequenced in a study of metastatic and nonmetastatic thyroid tumors. TCRdb re-analyzed the PCR reads using MiXCR. The repertoire holds more than 90,000 clones, with over 9.5% as singletons. No treatment of any kind had been given to any patient before thyroid surgery. The sequenced sample consisted of blood. These receptors all stem from a female donor with papillary thyroid cancer or a benign thyroid nodule (not recorded which). Some clones in this sample may be carry-over from other donors' samples.

This clone has just one count. The chain recombines TRBV11-2 with TRBJ1-2, with D unclear. The CDR3 consists of 15 residues. The germline V gene has CDR1 SGHAT and CDR2 FQNNGV. Trimming left V 3 bases short and J 4 bases short, with 15 bases between. The CDR3 nucleotides are TGTGCCAGCAGCTTGAACCCCGCAGATTCCTATGGCTACACCTTC. Protein sequence: CASSLNPADSYGYTF.

At least ten counts were recorded for this clone. The chain links TRBV12-3 or TRBV12-4 to TRBJ1-5; TRBD1 is a possible D gene (5 bases). This CDR3 is 14 amino acids long. V lost 3 bases, J lost 6 bases, and 12 bases lay in between. CDR3 nucleotide sequence: TGTGCCAGCAGTTTTCAGGGTGGGTCTCAGCCCCAGCATTTT. Protein: CASSFQGGSQPQHF.

This clone has at least ten counts. The chain has TRBV4-1 and TRBJ2-4, with D perhaps TRBD1 (6 bases). V lost 3 bases and J lost 7, with 13 bases in between. The CDR3 is 14 amino acids. Germline-derived CDR1 and CDR2 are MGHRA and YSYEKL. The CDR3 sequence: CASSQGDIGNIQYF. CDR3 DNA sequence: TGCGCCAGCAGCCAGGGGGACATAGGGAACATTCAGTACTTC.

In this sample, this clone turned up many times. The CDR3 DNA reads as TGCAGTGCTTTCCCCCGGGACAGGCTAGCCAAAAACATTCAGTACTTC. Amino acid sequence: CSAFPRDRLAKNIQYF. This sequence joins TRBV20-1 and TRBJ2-4; 8 bases align to TRBD1. Looked up from germline, CDR1 is DFQATT and CDR2 is SNEGSKA (reference sequence). The CDR3 runs to 16 residues. The ends lost 5 bases at V and 0 bases at J; junction bases unmatched: 9.

The chain employs TRBV30 and TRBJ2-6; unclear D gene. V was clipped by 0 bases and J by 2 bases, with 5 bases between them. Germline values: CDR1 GTSNPN, CDR2 SVGIG (reference sequence). This CDR3 contains 14 residues. The CDR3 here is CAWSVGAGANVLTF. The DNA for the CDR3 is TGTGCCTGGAGTGTGGGTGCTGGGGCCAACGTCCTGACTTTC.

This clone has at least ten counts. J is TRBJ2-3 and V is TRBV4-3; TRBD2 matches at 7 bases. Germline V gives CDR1 LGHNA, CDR2 YSLEER. Trimming at V came to 1 base and at J to 0 bases, leaving 1 base not matched to a gene. This CDR3 is 15 amino acids long. The CDR3 coding sequence is TGCGCCAGCAGCCAAGGGGGGGGGAGCACAGATACGCAGTATTTT. It encodes CASSQGGGSTDTQYF.

This clone was found a few times. The chain recombines TRBV27 with TRBJ1-6, with TRBD1 matching over 10 bases. J was trimmed by 9 bases and V by 6 bases; bases with no gene match: 5. The CDR3 length is 14 residues. In germline, CDR1 is MNHEY, CDR2 SMNVEV (reference sequence). CDR3 nucleotides: TGTGCCAGCAGCCCTGGACAGGGGGTTTCACCCCTCCACTTT. This gives the protein CASSPGQGVSPLHF.

This clone has just a few counts. This could be a read error, since a much larger clone is one nucleotide away. The chain links TRBV7-9 to TRBJ1-5; D gene uncertain. Germline lookup yields CDR1 SEHNR and CDR2 FQNEAQ (reference sequence). The ends were cut back, 1 base at V and 2 bases at J, with 6 bases in the middle. The CDR3 is 14 residues long. CDR3 loop: CASSLGQGNQPQHF. The CDR3 DNA reads as TGTGCCAGCAGCTTAGGCCAAGGCAATCAGCCCCAGCATTTT.

In this sample, this clone turned up many times. This chain links TRBV7-2 with TRBJ2-1, with 7 bases identical to TRBD2. The CDR3 covers 14 residues. Trimming at V came to 4 bases and at J to 8 bases, leaving 8 bases not matched to a gene. Germline CDR1 reads SGHTA; CDR2 reads FQGNSA. The CDR3 loop is CASSSSGIQDEQFF. For the CDR3, the DNA is TGTGCCAGCAGCTCCAGCGGGATACAGGATGAGCAGTTCTTC.

With respect to this clone: An end of the junction does not agree with germline; a read error may underlie this. The chain joins TRBV30 to TRBJ2-4; 8 bases match TRBD1. Per germline, CDR1 GTSNPN and CDR2 SVGIG (reference sequence). The CDR3 contains 14 residues. The CDR3 coding sequence is TGTGCCTGCACCTCCGACAGGGGTCAAGAGGCCCAGTGCTTC. Translation gives CACTSDRGQEAQCF. Looking up the rest from reference TRBV30 and TRBJ2-4 gives the full variable domain: SQTIHQWPATLVQPVGSPLSLECTVEGTSNPNLYWYRQAAGRGLQLLFYSVGIGQISSEVPQNLSASRPQDRQFILSSKKLLLSDSGFYLCACTSDRGQEAQCFGAGTRLSVL.

This clone was counted at least ten times. The CDR3 spells CASSLAGKQGARGYTF. The DNA of the CDR3 is TGTGCCAGCAGCTTAGCGGGAAAACAGGGGGCGCGGGGCTACACCTTC. The chain recombines TRBV7-2 with TRBJ1-2; 9 bases agree with TRBD1. Germline V gives CDR1 SGHTA, CDR2 FQGNSA. This CDR3 spans 16 amino acids. Trimming at V came to 0 bases and at J to 8 bases, leaving 10 bases not matched to a gene.

Turning to this clone: This clone may be a read error of a much larger clone one base away. The V call is TRBV11-1, the J call TRBJ2-6; D may be TRBD1 (6 bases). This CDR3 spans 18 amino acids. Germline V gene data show CDR1 as SGHAT and CDR2 as FQDESV (reference sequence). V was trimmed by 7 bases and J by 2 bases, leaving 21 bases between them. The CDR3 DNA is TGTGCCAGCACCATCCGGCTGGGAAAGGGGGCTGGGGCCAACGTCCTGACTTTC. Amino acids: CASTIRLGKGAGANVLTF.

There are many counts of this clone. The genes are TRBV20-1 and TRBJ2-1; tentatively, D is TRBD2 (6 bases). The germline V gene has CDR1 DFQATT and CDR2 SNEGSKA (reference sequence). V was trimmed by 6 bases and J by 6 bases, leaving 18 bases between them. CDR3 length: 14 residues. The DNA for the CDR3 is TGCAGTGCCCTCTGGCCGGGAGATCTCAATGAGCAGTTCTTC. Amino acids: CSALWPGDLNEQFF.

This clone was found many times. The CDR3 DNA reads as TGTGCCAGCAGTTACTCAGGACTAGGTAACGAGCAGTACTTC. This gives the protein CASSYSGLGNEQYF. This sequence joins TRBV6-5 and TRBJ2-7; 7 bases are shared with TRBD2. CDR1 is MNHEY and CDR2 is SVGAGI in the germline V gene. Germline trimming cut 0 bases from V and 5 bases from J; bases unmatched to any gene: 4. The CDR3 covers 14 residues.

This clone was detected ten times or more. The chain combines TRBV6-6 with TRBJ2-2; D unclear. The CDR3 is 15 residues long. Between the trimmed V and J ends, which lost 0 bases and 1 base, there was a span of 6 bases. Germline V CDR1 and CDR2: MNHNY, SVGAGI (reference sequence). This CDR3 is CASSYSSLNTGELFF. The CDR3 nucleotides are TGTGCCAGCAGTTACTCCAGCTTGAACACCGGGGAGCTGTTTTTT.

This clone was observed at least ten times. This chain uses TRBV20-1 with TRBJ2-5, with unresolved D. The germline V and J ends were trimmed by 2 bases and 1 base, with 17 bases remaining between them. The CDR3 extends over 16 amino acids. CDR1 is DFQATT and CDR2 is SNEGSKA in the germline V gene (reference sequence). The DNA for the CDR3 is TGCAGTGCTAGACTCCCGGGCGGTTTTATCCAAGAGACCCAGTACTTC. Protein: CSARLPGGFIQETQYF.

This clone was seen ten or more times. Other DNA sequences of this sample code for an identical CDR3. This chain links TRBV19 with TRBJ1-2; 10 bases are a match to TRBD1. The CDR3 contains 15 residues. The V and J ends lost 4 bases and 5 bases, in that order; junction bases with no gene match: 7. In germline, CDR1 is LNHDA, CDR2 SQIVND (reference sequence). CDR3 DNA sequence: TGTGCCAGTAGTAAATCCTCGGGACAGGGGTATGGCTACACCTTC. This translates into CASSKSSGQGYGYTF.

This clone turned up a few times. The genes are TRBV6-1 and TRBJ2-7; 12 bases align to TRBD2. Germline V lookup: CDR1 MNHNS, CDR2 SASEGT. The J segment lost 4 bases and the V segment lost 7 bases, leaving 14 bases of the junction unmatched. CDR3 length equals 17 residues. The CDR3 nucleotides read TGTGCCAGCACCCCCTTCCTGACTAGCGGGAGTGCTTACGAGCAGTACTTC. Amino acids: CASTPFLTSGSAYEQYF.

This clone was counted at least ten times. V gene TRBV4-2 combines with J gene TRBJ1-2; weak D call: TRBD1 (5 bases). This CDR3 is built from 15 residues. Germline V gene data show CDR1 as LGHNA and CDR2 as YNFKEQ. Trimming pared 0 bases from V and 3 bases from J, leaving 11 bases between. CDR3 DNA sequence: TGTGCCAGCAGCCAAGAACAGGTCCCCGACTATGGCTACACCTTC. Translation: CASSQEQVPDYGYTF.

V is TRBV20-1 and J is TRBJ2-7; D is perhaps TRBD2 (5 bases). CDR3 length: 13 amino acids. V was clipped by 5 bases and J by 3 bases, with 14 bases between them. CDR1 and CDR2 (germline): DFQATT, SNEGSKA (reference sequence). The CDR3 is CSALTDLSYEQYF. CDR3 DNA sequence: TGCAGTGCTCTGACGGACTTGAGCTACGAGCAGTACTTC.

Many counts were recorded for this clone. The V and J genes are TRBV14 and TRBJ1-6, with D uncertain. This CDR3 contains 11 residues. Per germline, CDR1 SGHDN and CDR2 FVKESK. V gave up 2 bases and J gave up 17 bases, with 10 bases separating them. This CDR3 reads CASSQKQEFHF. Here the CDR3 DNA reads TGTGCCAGCAGCCAAAAGCAAGAGTTCCACTTT.